This T cell receptor beta chain stems from a study of long-term antiretroviral therapy in people with HIV. Sequencing relied on immunoSEQ assay v3.0, run at survey level. The repertoire was sequenced with immunoSEQ multiplex PCR; TCRdb's copy has only in-frame clones and lacks some. The table has 15,000 to 20,000 clones, over 75% seen once; the top ten hold approximately 8.7%. Before they underwent DNA extraction, samples held roughly 0.95-11 million cryopreserved PBMC. The V end lost 5 bases, the J end lost 2 bases, and 15 bases lay between the germline ends. CDR1 is LNHDA, CDR2 SQIVND, per germline (reference sequence). The CDR3 contains 16 residues.

The clonotype comes from a man in his 60s with HIV. This rearrangement joins TRBV19 to TRBJ2-2; D is ambiguous. Sequencing used unsorted PBMCs, obtained 0.3 years after starting antiretroviral therapy. CDR3 sequence: CASSLPAGSNTGELFF. Here the CDR3 DNA reads TGTGCCAGTAGTTTGCCGGCCGGTAGTAACACCGGGGAGCTGTTTTTT.